The source of this T cell receptor beta chain is a study of cytomegalovirus exposure and HLA in healthy donors. The study sampled nominally healthy donors, though unrecorded immune exposures were likely. Primers: 60 Vbeta forward and 13 Jbeta reverse. The data were produced by immunoSEQ multiplex PCR, yet TCRdb's version contains in-frame clones alone and is incomplete. Among around 220,000 clones listed, less than 80% were seen once. Findings and caveats of the study: A missense variant in DCLRE1C was later tied to TCR beta V- and J-gene trimming. Reportedly, cytomegalovirus status was diagnosed with high sensitivity and specificity. Analysis performed later showed TCR beta chains linked to HLA being more clonally expanded than equally common others.

V was clipped by 2 bases and J by 1 base, with 12 bases between them. The CDR3 has 16 amino acids. Per germline, CDR1 KGHSH and CDR2 LQKENI. Worth noting for this clone: Its antigen is unknown.

The sequenced sample was PBMCs. The TCR originated in a girl aged 2-10 years in good health and CMV-seronegative. This chain joins TRBV18 and TRBJ1-5; D not certain. The CDR3 sequence: CASSPSRARSNQPQHF. CDR3 DNA sequence: TGTGCCAGCTCACCATCGAGGGCGCGCAGCAATCAGCCCCAGCATTTT.